This TCR beta chain came from a study of response to subunit inactivated influenza vaccine. Germline V CDR1 and CDR2: MNHNS, SASEGT. The V gene end was trimmed by 8 bases and the J gene end by 6 bases; junction bases not matched to a gene: 5. The CDR3 is 13 amino acids. TCRdb itself ran the RT-PCR reads through MiXCR, one entry per CDR3 protein. Altogether approximately 500,000 distinct CDR3 sequences are present, roughly 13% being singletons, with the ten largest covering about an eighth. The source is a man aged 45-65 years who received an inactivated influenza vaccine. Sequencing was performed on PBMCs from blood, taken 45 days after vaccination. The rearrangement uses TRBV6-1 and TRBJ2-2, with 8 positions matching TRBD2. The CDR3 nucleotides read TGTGCCAGCGTCCCCGGGGGGGCCGGGGAGCTGTTTTTT. This gives the protein CASVPGGAGELFF.